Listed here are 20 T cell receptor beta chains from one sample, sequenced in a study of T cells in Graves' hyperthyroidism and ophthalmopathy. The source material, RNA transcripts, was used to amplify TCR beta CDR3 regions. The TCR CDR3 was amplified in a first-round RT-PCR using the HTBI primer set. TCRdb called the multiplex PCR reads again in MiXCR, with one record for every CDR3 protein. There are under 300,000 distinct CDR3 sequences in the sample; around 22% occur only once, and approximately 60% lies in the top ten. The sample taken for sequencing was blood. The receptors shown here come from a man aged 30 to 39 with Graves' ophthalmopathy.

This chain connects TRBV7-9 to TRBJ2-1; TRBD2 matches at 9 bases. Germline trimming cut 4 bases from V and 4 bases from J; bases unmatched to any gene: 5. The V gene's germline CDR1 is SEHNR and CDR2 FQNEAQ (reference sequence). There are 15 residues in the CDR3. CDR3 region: CASSSGTSYYNEQFF. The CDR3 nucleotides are TGTGCCAGCAGCTCAGGGACTAGCTATTACAATGAGCAGTTCTTC.

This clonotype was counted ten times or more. CDR3 sequence (DNA): TGCGCCAGCAGCTTGGGGACTAGCGGGAGCTCCTACGAGCAGTACTTC. It codes for CASSLGTSGSSYEQYF. The gene calls are TRBV5-1 and TRBJ2-7; TRBD2 aligns across 13 bases. The CDR3 consists of 16 residues. After removal of 0 bases from V and 0 bases from J, the junction contained 0 bases not matched to a gene. The germline CDR1 and CDR2 sequences are SGHRS and YFSETQ. Filled out from reference TRBV5-1 and TRBJ2-7, the complete variable domain reads KAGVTQTPRYLIKTRGQQVTLSCSPISGHRSVSWYQQTPGQGLQFLFEYFSETQRNKGNFPGRFSGRQFSNSRSEMNVSTLELGDSALYLCASSLGTSGSSYEQYFGPGTRLTVT.

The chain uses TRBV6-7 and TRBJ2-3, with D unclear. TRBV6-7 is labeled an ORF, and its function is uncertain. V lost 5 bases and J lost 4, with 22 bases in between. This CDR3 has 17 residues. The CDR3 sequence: CASSTLMVPPGPDTQYF. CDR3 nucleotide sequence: TGTGCCAGCAGTACTTTGATGGTACCCCCGGGCCCAGATACGCAGTATTTT.

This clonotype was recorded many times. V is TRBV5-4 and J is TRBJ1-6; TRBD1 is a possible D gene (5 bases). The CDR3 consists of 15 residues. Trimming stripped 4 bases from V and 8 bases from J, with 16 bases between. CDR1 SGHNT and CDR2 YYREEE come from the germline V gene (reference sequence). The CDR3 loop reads CASSRYDSADSPLHF. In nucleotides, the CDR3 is TGTGCCAGCAGCCGATACGACAGTGCCGATTCACCCCTCCACTTT.

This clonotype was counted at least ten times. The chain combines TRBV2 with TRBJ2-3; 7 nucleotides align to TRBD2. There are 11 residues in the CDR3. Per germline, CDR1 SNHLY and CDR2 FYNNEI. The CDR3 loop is CVWGGMDTQYF. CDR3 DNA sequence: TGTGTCTGGGGAGGGATGGATACGCAGTATTTT.

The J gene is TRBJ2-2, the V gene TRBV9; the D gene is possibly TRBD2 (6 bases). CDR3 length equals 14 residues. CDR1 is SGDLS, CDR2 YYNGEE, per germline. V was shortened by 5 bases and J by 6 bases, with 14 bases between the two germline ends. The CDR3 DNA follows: TGTGCCAGCAGTGGTATTCCGGGAGCCGGGGAGCTGTTTTTT. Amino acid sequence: CASSGIPGAGELFF.

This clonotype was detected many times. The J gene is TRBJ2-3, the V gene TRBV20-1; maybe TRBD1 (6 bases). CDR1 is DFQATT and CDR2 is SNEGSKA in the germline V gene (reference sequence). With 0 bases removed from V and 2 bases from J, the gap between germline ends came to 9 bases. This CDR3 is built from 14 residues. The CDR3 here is CSARDSGHTDTQYF. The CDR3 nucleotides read TGCAGTGCTAGAGATTCGGGACACACAGATACGCAGTATTTT.

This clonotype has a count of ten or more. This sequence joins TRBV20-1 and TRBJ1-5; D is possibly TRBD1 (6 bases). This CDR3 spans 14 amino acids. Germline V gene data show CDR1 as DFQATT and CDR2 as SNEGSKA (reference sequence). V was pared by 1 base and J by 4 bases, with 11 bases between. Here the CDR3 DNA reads TGCAGTGCTAGAGGTGGACAGTATAATCAGCCCCAGCATTTT. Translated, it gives CSARGGQYNQPQHF.

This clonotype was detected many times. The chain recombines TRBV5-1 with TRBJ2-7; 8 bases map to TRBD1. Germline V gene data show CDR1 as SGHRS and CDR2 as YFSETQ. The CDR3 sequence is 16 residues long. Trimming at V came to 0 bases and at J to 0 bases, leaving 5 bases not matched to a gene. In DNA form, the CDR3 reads TGCGCCAGCAGCTTGGGGGCCGGGACAGGCTCCTACGAGCAGTACTTC. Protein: CASSLGAGTGSYEQYF. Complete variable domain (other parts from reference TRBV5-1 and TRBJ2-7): KAGVTQTPRYLIKTRGQQVTLSCSPISGHRSVSWYQQTPGQGLQFLFEYFSETQRNKGNFPGRFSGRQFSNSRSEMNVSTLELGDSALYLCASSLGAGTGSYEQYFGPGTRLTVT.

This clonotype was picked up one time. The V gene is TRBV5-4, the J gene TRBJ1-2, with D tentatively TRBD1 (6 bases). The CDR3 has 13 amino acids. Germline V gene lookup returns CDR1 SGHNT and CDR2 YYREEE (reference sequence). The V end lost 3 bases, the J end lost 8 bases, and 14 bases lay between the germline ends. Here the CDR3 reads CASSSQGGTGYTF. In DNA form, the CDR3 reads TGTGCCAGCAGCTCACAAGGGGGTACCGGCTACACCTTC.

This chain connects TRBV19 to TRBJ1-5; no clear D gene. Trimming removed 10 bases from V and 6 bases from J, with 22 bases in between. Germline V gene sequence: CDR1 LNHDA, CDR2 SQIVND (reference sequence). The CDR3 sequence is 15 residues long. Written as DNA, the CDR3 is TGTGCCACCACCCTCCGGGCAGCGGGGAGTCAGCCCCAGCATTTT. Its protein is CATTLRAAGSQPQHF.

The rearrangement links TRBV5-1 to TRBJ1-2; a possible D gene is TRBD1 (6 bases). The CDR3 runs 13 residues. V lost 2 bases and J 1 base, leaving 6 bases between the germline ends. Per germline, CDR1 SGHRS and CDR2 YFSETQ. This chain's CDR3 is CASSFRGNYGYTF. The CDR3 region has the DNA TGCGCCAGCAGCTTCAGGGGTAACTATGGCTACACCTTC.

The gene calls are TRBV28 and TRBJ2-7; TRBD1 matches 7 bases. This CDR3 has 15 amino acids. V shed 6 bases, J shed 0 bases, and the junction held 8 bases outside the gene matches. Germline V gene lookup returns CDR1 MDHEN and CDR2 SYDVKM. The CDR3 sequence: CASRIQGIGSYEQYF. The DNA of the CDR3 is TGTGCCAGCAGGATACAGGGGATAGGCTCCTACGAGCAGTACTTC.

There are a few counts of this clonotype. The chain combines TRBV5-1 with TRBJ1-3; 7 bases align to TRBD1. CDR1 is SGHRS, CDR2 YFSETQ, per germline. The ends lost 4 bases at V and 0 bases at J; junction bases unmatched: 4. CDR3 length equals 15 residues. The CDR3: CASSPGQLSGNTIYF. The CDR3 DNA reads TGCGCCAGCAGCCCGGGACAGCTCTCTGGAAACACCATATATTTT.

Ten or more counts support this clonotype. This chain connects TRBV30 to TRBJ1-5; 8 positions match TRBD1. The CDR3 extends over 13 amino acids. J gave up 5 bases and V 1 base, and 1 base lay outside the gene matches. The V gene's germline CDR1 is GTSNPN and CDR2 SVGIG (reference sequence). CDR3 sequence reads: CAWSEDRDQPQHF. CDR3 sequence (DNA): TGTGCCTGGAGTGAGGACAGGGATCAGCCCCAGCATTTT. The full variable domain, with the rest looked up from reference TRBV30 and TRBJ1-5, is SQTIHQWPATLVQPVGSPLSLECTVEGTSNPNLYWYRQAAGRGLQLLFYSVGIGQISSEVPQNLSASRPQDRQFILSSKKLLLSDSGFYLCAWSEDRDQPQHFGDGTRLSIL.

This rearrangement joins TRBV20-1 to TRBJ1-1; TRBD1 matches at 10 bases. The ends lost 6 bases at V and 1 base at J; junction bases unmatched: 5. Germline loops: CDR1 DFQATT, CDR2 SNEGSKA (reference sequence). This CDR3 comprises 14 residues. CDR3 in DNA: TGCAGTGCCCGACAGGGGGCGGGGAACACTGAAGCTTTCTTT. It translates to CSARQGAGNTEAFF.

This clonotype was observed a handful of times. The CDR3 sequence: CASSLPGNYGYTF. The CDR3, as DNA: TGTGCCAGCAGTTTGCCCGGGAACTATGGCTACACCTTC. The V and J genes are TRBV28 and TRBJ1-2; D not certain. CDR1 is MDHEN and CDR2 is SYDVKM in the germline V gene. The germline V and J ends were trimmed by 3 bases and 2 bases, with 7 bases remaining between them. This CDR3 is built from 13 residues.

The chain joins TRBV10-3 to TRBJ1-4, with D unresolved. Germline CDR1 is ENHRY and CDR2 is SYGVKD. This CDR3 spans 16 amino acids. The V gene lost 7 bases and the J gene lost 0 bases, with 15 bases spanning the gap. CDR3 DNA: TGTGCCATCACCAATTTGGACGGAGCAACTAATGAAAAACTGTTTTTT. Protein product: CAITNLDGATNEKLFF.

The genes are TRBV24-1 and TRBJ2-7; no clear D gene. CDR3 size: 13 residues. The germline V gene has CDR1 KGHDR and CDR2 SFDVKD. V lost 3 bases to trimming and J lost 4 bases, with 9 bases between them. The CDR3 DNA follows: TGTGCCACCAGTGATACGGACGGTTACGAGCAGTACTTC. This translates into CATSDTDGYEQYF.

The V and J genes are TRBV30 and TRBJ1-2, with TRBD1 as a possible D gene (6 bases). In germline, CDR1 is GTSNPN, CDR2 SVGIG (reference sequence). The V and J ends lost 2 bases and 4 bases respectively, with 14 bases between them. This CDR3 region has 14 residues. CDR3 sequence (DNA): TGTGCCTGGAGTCCGGGGGGGCGACCCTATGGCTACACCTTC. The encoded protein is CAWSPGGRPYGYTF.